Following are 16 T cell receptor beta chains from one sample sequenced in a study of cytomegalovirus exposure and HLA in healthy donors. The protocol was immunoSEQ multiplex PCR, while the TCRdb copy is restricted to in-frame clones and leaves out a portion. The sample records about 190,000 clones, approximately 85% being singletons. The specimen was PBMCs. The receptors were sampled from a young woman in good health and CMV-seronegative.

V and J are TRBV6-4 and TRBJ2-3, with TRBD2 matching 7 bases. With 6 bases clipped from V and 2 bases from J, the junction kept 11 bases outside the gene matches. Germline V gene lookup returns CDR1 MRHNA and CDR2 SNTAGT. This CDR3 has 16 residues. The CDR3: CASSITAGTNTDTQYF. In DNA form, the CDR3 reads TGTGCCAGCAGCATCACCGCCGGGACTAACACAGATACGCAGTATTTT.

CDR3 protein: CASSLSGGIGNTIYF. CDR3 DNA sequence: TGCGCCAGCAGCTTGTCAGGGGGCATTGGAAACACCATATATTTT. The V gene is TRBV5-1, the J gene TRBJ1-3; 8 nucleotides match TRBD1. This CDR3 has 15 amino acids. Germline CDR1 and CDR2: SGHRS and YFSETQ. V shed 1 base, J shed 3 bases, and the junction held 3 bases outside the gene matches.

This chain uses TRBV7-9 with TRBJ1-1; a weak D match, TRBD1 (5 bases). Per the germline V gene, CDR1 is SEHNR and CDR2 is FQNEAQ (reference sequence). V was trimmed by 4 bases and J by 3 bases, leaving 9 bases between them. This CDR3 contains 13 residues. CDR3 sequence: CASSYAGDTEAFF. Here the CDR3 DNA reads TGTGCCAGCAGCTACGCGGGGGACACTGAAGCTTTCTTT.

The chain couples TRBV11-3 to TRBJ2-1; D might be TRBD1 (5 bases). CDR1 is SGHNT, CDR2 YENEEA, per germline. This CDR3 region has 14 residues. V lost 5 bases to trimming and J lost 7 bases, with 15 bases between them. As DNA, the CDR3 is TGTGCCAGCAGCACCACGCAGGCAGGGAATGAGCAGTTCTTC. Translated, it gives CASSTTQAGNEQFF.

The gene calls are TRBV9 and TRBJ2-7; D possibly corresponds to TRBD2 (6 bases). This CDR3 is 17 amino acids long. Trimming removed 4 bases at V and 5 bases at J, with 25 bases between. CDR1 and CDR2 (germline): SGDLS, YYNGEE. The CDR3 reads CASSPDEGRGSWDEQYF. As DNA, the CDR3 is TGTGCCAGCAGCCCAGACGAGGGGCGGGGCAGTTGGGACGAGCAGTACTTC. Combining the CDR3 with reference TRBV9 and TRBJ2-7 gives the whole variable domain DSGVTQTPKHLITATGQRVTLRCSPRSGDLSVYWYQQSLDQGLQFLIQYYNGEERAKGNILERFSAQQFPDLHSELNLSSLELGDSALYFCASSPDEGRGSWDEQYFGPGTRLTVT.

The V gene is TRBV27, the J gene TRBJ1-5, with D possibly TRBD1 on 5 matching bases. Germline V lookup: CDR1 MNHEY, CDR2 SMNVEV (reference sequence). The CDR3 is 15 residues long. V shed 6 bases and J shed 2 bases, with 14 bases lying between them. CDR3 amino acids: CASSRDFGGNQPQHF. Written as DNA, the CDR3 is TGTGCCAGCAGCCGGGACTTTGGGGGCAATCAGCCCCAGCATTTT.

The chain carries TRBV30 and TRBJ1-2; D not certain. Germline CDR1 reads GTSNPN; CDR2 reads SVGIG (reference sequence). V was clipped by 2 bases and J by 4 bases, with 20 bases between them. CDR3 length: 16 residues. The DNA for the CDR3 is TGTGCCTGGAGTCCACCTTTTGTTGCAGGCTCCTATGGCTACACCTTC. Encoded protein: CAWSPPFVAGSYGYTF.

J is TRBJ2-7 and V is TRBV23-1, with D perhaps matching TRBD1 (5 bases). TRBV23-1 is assigned to the ORF class and has an uncertain function. V lost 2 bases and J lost 3, with 17 bases in between. This CDR3 contains 16 residues. The CDR3 region is CASSQPPNGDSYEQYF. CDR3 DNA sequence: TGCGCCAGCAGTCAACCACCGAACGGCGACAGCTACGAGCAGTACTTC.

A few counts support this clone. The chain employs TRBV5-5 and TRBJ2-2; 8 nucleotides agree with TRBD1. This CDR3 is 15 amino acids long. With 4 bases clipped from V and 5 bases from J, the junction kept 7 bases outside the gene matches. CDR1 is SGHKS and CDR2 is YYEKEE in the germline V gene (reference sequence). In nucleotides, the CDR3 is TGTGCCAGCAGCCCGACAGGGGTAACGACCGGGGAGCTGTTTTTT. Translated: CASSPTGVTTGELFF.

The rearrangement links TRBV19 to TRBJ1-5; 8 nucleotides line up with TRBD1. After removal of 2 bases from V and 0 bases from J, the junction contained 12 bases not matched to a gene. The CDR3 has 19 residues. Germline CDR1 is LNHDA and CDR2 is SQIVND (reference sequence). The CDR3 region is CASSITHQWTGNSNQPQHF. The CDR3 DNA follows: TGTGCCAGTAGTATAACCCACCAATGGACAGGGAATAGCAATCAGCCCCAGCATTTT.

The chain employs TRBV15 and TRBJ2-7; D possibly corresponds to TRBD1 (6 bases). The CDR3 extends over 14 amino acids. Between the trimmed V and J ends, which lost 2 bases and 5 bases, there was a span of 13 bases. Germline lookup yields CDR1 LNHNV and CDR2 YYDKDF (reference sequence). The CDR3 spells CATSRNPQGDEQYF. For the CDR3, the DNA is TGTGCCACCAGCAGAAACCCACAGGGAGACGAGCAGTACTTC.

The gene calls are TRBV15 and TRBJ2-1; TRBD2 agrees at 9 bases. This CDR3 spans 16 amino acids. CDR1 LNHNV and CDR2 YYDKDF come from the germline V gene (reference sequence). V lost 5 bases to trimming and J lost 0 bases; unmatched junction nucleotides: 5. CDR3 sequence reads: CATSSLAGSSYNEQFF. CDR3 bases: TGTGCCACCAGCTCCCTAGCGGGGAGCTCCTACAATGAGCAGTTCTTC.

The V call is TRBV28, the J call TRBJ2-1, with TRBD2 matching 14 bases. Trimming took 6 bases from V and 7 from J; bases not matched to a gene: 11. This CDR3 region has 17 residues. Germline CDR1 reads MDHEN; CDR2 reads SYDVKM. CDR3 nucleotides: TGTGCCAGCAGACCGTTGGGACTAGCGGGAGTAAGGAATGAGCAGTTCTTC. It translates to CASRPLGLAGVRNEQFF. Drawing the rest from reference TRBV28 and TRBJ2-1, the complete variable domain is DVKVTQSSRYLVKRTGEKVFLECVQDMDHENMFWYRQDPGLGLRLIYFSYDVKMKEKGDIPEGYSVSREKKERFSLILESASTNQTSMYLCASRPLGLAGVRNEQFFGPGTRLTVL.

The chain recombines TRBV4-1 with TRBJ1-1; 8 bases are shared with TRBD1. Germline trimming cut 1 base from V and 1 base from J; bases unmatched to any gene: 5. The CDR3 loop spans 16 amino acids. CDR1 is MGHRA and CDR2 is YSYEKL in the germline V gene. The DNA for the CDR3 is TGCGCCAGCAGCCAAGGACAGGGGCAACGGAACACTGAAGCTTTCTTT. Protein product: CASSQGQGQRNTEAFF.

V usage is TRBV5-1 and J usage is TRBJ2-3; D unclear. V was cut by 4 bases and J by 4 bases, with 13 bases left in between. Germline values: CDR1 SGHRS, CDR2 YFSETQ. The CDR3 length is 14 residues. The CDR3 DNA reads TGCGCCAGCAGCCGACATCAAACTTCAGATACGCAGTATTTT. Translating gives CASSRHQTSDTQYF.

V and J are TRBV4-1 and TRBJ1-2; TRBD1 is a possible D gene (6 bases). This CDR3 is built from 14 residues. Germline V gene sequence: CDR1 MGHRA, CDR2 YSYEKL. V lost 3 bases and J lost 9, with 17 bases in between. CDR3 coding DNA: TGCGCCAGCAGCCAGCTGGGGACAAGGTATAGCTACACCTTC. Translating gives CASSQLGTRYSYTF.